A selection of T cell receptor beta chains follows, all from one sample in a study of blood T cell repertoires in COVID-19. This table comes from immunoSEQ multiplex PCR, and its TCRdb copy is limited to in-frame clones, with some not included. This table has 250,000 or so clones, just over 85% appearing once. The specimen was peripheral blood. The receptors here all came from a woman aged 25-40 years with active or convalescent COVID-19. The CDR3 runs from the conserved cysteine through the conserved F or W. D genes are given only for firm matches. Clone size is shown for a subset of rows, as once, few, many or a class of expanded clone.

D	V	size	J	DNA	CDR3
NA	TRBV7-9	NA	TRBJ2-1	TGTGCCAGCAGCTTAGATGGGGCGGCGAGGTGGTTCTTC	CASSLDGAARWFF
TRBD1	TRBV9	NA	TRBJ2-7	TGTGCCAGCAGCGTAGAGTCAGGGGGCATGGACGAGCAGTACTTC	CASSVESGGMDEQYF
TRBD1	TRBV7-2	NA	TRBJ1-6	TGTGCCAGCAGCTCCACGACAGGGACCCAGGGTTCACCCCTCCACTTT	CASSSTTGTQGSPLHF
NA	TRBV29-1	NA	TRBJ1-2	TGCAGCGTTGGGACTGATTATTATGGCTACACCTTC	CSVGTDYYGYTF
NA	TRBV19	NA	TRBJ1-5	TGTGCCAGTGGTACACACCAGCCCCAGCATTTT	CASGTHQPQHF
TRBD1	TRBV7-9	NA	TRBJ2-7	TGTGCCAGCAGCTTAGAGGGACAGGCCTACGAGCAGTACTTC	CASSLEGQAYEQYF
TRBD1	TRBV25-1	NA	TRBJ2-5	TGTGCCAGCAGTGAACAGGGGGCCATCGTGGAGACCCAGTACTTC	CASSEQGAIVETQYF
NA	TRBV24-1	once	TRBJ1-2	TGTGCCACCAGTGAATCTTACGGGGGCTACACCTTC	CATSESYGGYTF
NA	TRBV9	few	TRBJ2-1	TGTGCCAGCAGCGTACGCGCGGATGAGCAGTTCTTC	CASSVRADEQFF
NA	TRBV10-3	NA	TRBJ2-3	TGTGCCATCAGCGGGACTAGCACAGATACGCAGTATTTT	CAISGTSTDTQYF
NA	TRBV4-3	NA	TRBJ2-3	TGCGCCAGCAGCCACTATAGCGGATTCACAGATACGCAGTATTTT	CASSHYSGFTDTQYF
TRBD1	TRBV10-3	NA	TRBJ1-5	TGTGCCATCAGTCCCGGGACAGGGGGCAGTCAGCCCCAGCATTTT	CAISPGTGGSQPQHF
TRBD1	TRBV19	NA	TRBJ1-5	TGCGCCAGTTCTGACAGGGGCAATCAGCCCCAGCATTTT	CASSDRGNQPQHF
TRBD2	TRBV7-3	NA	TRBJ2-4	TGTGCCAGCAGCCCCCGGGGGGGGCCCGGCAAAAACATTCAGTACTTC	CASSPRGGPGKNIQYF
TRBD1	TRBV14	few	TRBJ2-1	TGTGCCAGCAGCCAAGGAGGGGGACAGGGGGCGCTCAATGAGCAGTTCTTC	CASSQGGGQGALNEQFF
NA	TRBV24-1	NA	TRBJ1-2	TGTGCCACCAGTGATGGTAGATATGGCTACACCTTC	CATSDGRYGYTF
TRBD1	TRBV7-9	once	TRBJ2-7	TGTGCCAGCAGCACCCGGACAGGGCCGTCCTACGAGCAGTACTTC	CASSTRTGPSYEQYF
NA	TRBV5-8	NA	TRBJ2-3	TGTGCCACCCCCACCAACCCGGGCACAGATACGCAGTATTTT	CATPTNPGTDTQYF
TRBD2	TRBV7-9	once	TRBJ2-1	TGTGCCAGCAGCCCTACTAGCGGGGGGCTGATCGACTACAATGAGCAGTTCTTC	CASSPTSGGLIDYNEQFF
NA	TRBV18	few	TRBJ1-4	TGTGCCAGCTCACCTAACAGGGATACAAATGAAAAACTGTTTTTT	CASSPNRDTNEKLFF
NA	TRBV6-6	NA	TRBJ1-2	TGTGCCAGCAGGAAAGGACAGATAACACGCTACACCTTC	CASRKGQITRYTF
NA	TRBV19	NA	TRBJ1-3	TGTGCCAGTAGTGTACAGGGTGGCCGAAACACCATATATTTT	CASSVQGGRNTIYF
TRBD1	TRBV6-5	few	TRBJ1-4	TGTGCCAGCAGGCAGGGGGGTGGAGAAAAACTGTTTTTT	CASRQGGGEKLFF
NA	TRBV4-1	NA	TRBJ1-1	TGCGCCAGCAGCCAAGACAGGCTCGACACTGAAGCTTTCTTT	CASSQDRLDTEAFF
TRBD1	TRBV6-4	NA	TRBJ2-1	TGTGCCAGTTCTCCCGGGACAGGGGGCCCCAATGAGCAGTTCTTC	CASSPGTGGPNEQFF
TRBD1	TRBV23-1	NA	TRBJ2-3	TGCGCCAGCAGTCAATACAGGGGCGATACGCAGTATTTT	CASSQYRGDTQYF
TRBD1	TRBV9	NA	TRBJ1-2	TGTGCCAGCAGCATTCGACAGGGGGCGGATGGTGGCTACACCTTC	CASSIRQGADGGYTF
TRBD1	TRBV3-1/TRBV3-2	NA	TRBJ2-7	TGTGCCAGCAGCCAAGATTGGATCAGGGGGCGCGGAGAGCAGTACTTC	CASSQDWIRGRGEQYF
NA	TRBV21-1	few	TRBJ2-1	TGTGCCAGCAGCAAAAGCGGAAAGGACAGGAACTACAATGAGCAGTTCTTC	CASSKSGKDRNYNEQFF
NA	TRBV15	NA	TRBJ1-1	TGTGCCACCAGCAGAGGCGGGAACACTGAAGCTTTCTTT	CATSRGGNTEAFF
TRBD1	TRBV14	NA	TRBJ1-4	TGTGCCAGCAGTTTACAGGGGCCCCTCCGTTGGAATGAAAAACTGTTTTTT	CASSLQGPLRWNEKLFF
NA	TRBV7-3	NA	TRBJ2-1	TGTGCCAGCAGCTTAGGACAGCATGAGCAGTTCTTC	CASSLGQHEQFF
NA	TRBV1	NA	TRBJ2-1	TGCACCAGCAGCCACCGGGTTTCCTACAATGAGCAGTTCTTC	CTSSHRVSYNEQFF
TRBD1	TRBV5-1	NA	TRBJ2-7	TGCGCCAGCAGCGCCCGGGACAGGGGCTACGAGCAGTACTTC	CASSARDRGYEQYF
TRBD1	TRBV3-1/TRBV3-2	NA	TRBJ1-2	TGTGCCAGCAGCCAAGATCATGCGAGTGATACAGGGGTCTTCTATGGCTACACCTTC	CASSQDHASDTGVFYGYTF
NA	TRBV30	NA	TRBJ1-1	TGTGCCTGGAGCCCTAAGGGGACATTGAACACTGAAGCTTTCTTT	CAWSPKGTLNTEAFF
NA	TRBV14	NA	TRBJ2-1	TGTGCCAGCAGTACAGGGTTCAGGAATGAGCAGTTCTTC	CASSTGFRNEQFF
NA	TRBV7-8	NA	TRBJ2-5	TGTGCCAGCAGCCCCCCGTCAGAGACCCAGTACTTC	CASSPPSETQYF
TRBD1	TRBV5-1	NA	TRBJ2-3	TGCGCCAGCAGCCCTAGGGACAGGGGCACAGATACGCAGTATTTT	CASSPRDRGTDTQYF
NA	TRBV29-1	NA	TRBJ1-1	TGCAGCGTTAGGGGGGGGAACACTGAAGCTTTCTTT	CSVRGGNTEAFF
NA	TRBV5-6	NA	TRBJ2-7	TGTGCCAGCAGCTTGCAGGGGGGAATGCGTTACGAGCAGTACTTC	CASSLQGGMRYEQYF
NA	TRBV29-1	NA	TRBJ1-1	TGCAGCGTTGAATCCCGCGTAGCGAACACTGAAGCTTTCTTT	CSVESRVANTEAFF
TRBD1	TRBV5-1	once	TRBJ1-4	TGCGCCAGCAGCTCCGGGACAGGAGGGGATGAAAAACTGTTTTTT	CASSSGTGGDEKLFF
TRBD1	TRBV6-1	once	TRBJ2-7	TGTGCCAGCAGTGAGCCGGGACAGGGGTACTACGAGCAGTACTTC	CASSEPGQGYYEQYF
NA	TRBV10-3	once	TRBJ1-2	TGTGCCACCAGGACAGCAGCTAACTATGGCTACACCTTC	CATRTAANYGYTF
TRBD1	TRBV27	NA	TRBJ1-2	TGTGCCAGCAGCCCGTGGACAGGGAGTGGCTACACCTTC	CASSPWTGSGYTF
NA	TRBV19	NA	TRBJ1-1	TGTGCCAGTAGTATACCGGGGGTAGCTAACACTGAAGCTTTCTTT	CASSIPGVANTEAFF
NA	TRBV6-5	NA	TRBJ1-3	TGTGCCAGCAGCCGAAGCCAGGGAACTGGAAACACCATATATTTT	CASSRSQGTGNTIYF
NA	TRBV7-3	once	TRBJ1-2	TGTGCCAGCAGCGAGGGATCCGGGAGGGGCTATGGCTACACCTTC	CASSEGSGRGYGYTF
NA	TRBV29-1	NA	TRBJ2-2	TGCAGCGTGGAGGAGGGGGGGACTAACACCGGGGAGCTGTTTTTT	CSVEEGGTNTGELFF